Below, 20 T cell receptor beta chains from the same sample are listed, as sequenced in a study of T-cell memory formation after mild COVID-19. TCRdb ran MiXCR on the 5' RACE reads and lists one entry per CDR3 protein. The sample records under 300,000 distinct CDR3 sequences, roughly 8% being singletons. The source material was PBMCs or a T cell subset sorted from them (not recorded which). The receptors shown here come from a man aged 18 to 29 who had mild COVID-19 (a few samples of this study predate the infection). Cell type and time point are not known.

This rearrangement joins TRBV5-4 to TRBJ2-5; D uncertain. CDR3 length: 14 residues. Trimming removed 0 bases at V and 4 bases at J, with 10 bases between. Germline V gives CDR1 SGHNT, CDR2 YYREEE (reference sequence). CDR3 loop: CASSLAGSIETQYF. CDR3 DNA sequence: TGTGCCAGCAGCTTGGCCGGTAGCATAGAGACCCAGTACTTC.

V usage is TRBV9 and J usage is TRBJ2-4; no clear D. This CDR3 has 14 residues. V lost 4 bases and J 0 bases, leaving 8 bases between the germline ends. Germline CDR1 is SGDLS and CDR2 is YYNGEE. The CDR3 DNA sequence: TGTGCCAGCAGCACCTACGAAGCCAAAAACATTCAGTACTTC. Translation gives CASSTYEAKNIQYF.

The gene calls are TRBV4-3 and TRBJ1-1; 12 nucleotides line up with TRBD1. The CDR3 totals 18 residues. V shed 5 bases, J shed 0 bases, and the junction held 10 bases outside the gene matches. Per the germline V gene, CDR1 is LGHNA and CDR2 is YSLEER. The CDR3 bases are TGCGCCAGCAGCAAGATCGGGACAGGGGGCTTCATGAACACTGAAGCTTTCTTT. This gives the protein CASSKIGTGGFMNTEAFF.

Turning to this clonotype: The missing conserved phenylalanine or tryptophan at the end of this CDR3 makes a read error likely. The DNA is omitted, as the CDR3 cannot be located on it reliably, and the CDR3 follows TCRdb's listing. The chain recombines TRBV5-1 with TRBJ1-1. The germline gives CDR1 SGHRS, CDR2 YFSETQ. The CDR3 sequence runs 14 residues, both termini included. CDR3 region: CASSLGYSSESIFL.

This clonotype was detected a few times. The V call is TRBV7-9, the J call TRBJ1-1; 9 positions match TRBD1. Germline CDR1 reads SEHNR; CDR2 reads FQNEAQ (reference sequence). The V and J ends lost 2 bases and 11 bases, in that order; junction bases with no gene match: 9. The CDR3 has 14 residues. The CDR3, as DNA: TGTGCCAGCAGCTTATTACAGGGGGCAGGAGCGGCTTTCTTT. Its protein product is CASSLLQGAGAAFF. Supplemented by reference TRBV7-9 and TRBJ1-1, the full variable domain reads DTGVSQNPRHKITKRGQNVTFRCDPISEHNRLYWYRQTLGQGPEFLTYFQNEAQLEKSRLLSDRFSAERPKGSFSTLEIQRTEQGDSAMYLCASSLLQGAGAAFFGQGTRLTVV.

The CDR3 loop is CASSESTGTKLFF. The CDR3 nucleotides are TGCGCCAGCAGTGAGTCGACAGGGACGAAACTGTTTTTT. The chain joins TRBV10-2 to TRBJ1-4; 7 bases match TRBD1. Unmatched junction bases numbered 3, after V lost 0 bases and J lost 11 bases. This CDR3 contains 13 residues. In germline, CDR1 is WSHSY, CDR2 SAAADI.

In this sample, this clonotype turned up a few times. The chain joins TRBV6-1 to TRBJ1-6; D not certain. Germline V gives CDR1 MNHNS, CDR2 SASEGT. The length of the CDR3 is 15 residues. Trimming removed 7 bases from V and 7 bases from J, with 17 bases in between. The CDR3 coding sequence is TGTGCCAGCATCGTGACATATTTTGCCAATTCACCCCTCCACTTT. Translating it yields CASIVTYFANSPLHF.

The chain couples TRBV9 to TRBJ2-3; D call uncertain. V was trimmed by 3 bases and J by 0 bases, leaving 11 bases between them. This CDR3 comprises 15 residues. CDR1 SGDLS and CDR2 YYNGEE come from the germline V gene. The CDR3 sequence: CASSAQATSTDTQYF. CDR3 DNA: TGTGCCAGCAGCGCCCAAGCCACTAGCACAGATACGCAGTATTTT.

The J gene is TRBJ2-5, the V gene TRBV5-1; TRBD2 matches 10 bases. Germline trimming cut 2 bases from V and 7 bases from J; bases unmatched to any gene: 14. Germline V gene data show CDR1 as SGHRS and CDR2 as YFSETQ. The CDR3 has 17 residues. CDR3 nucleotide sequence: TGCGCCAGCAGCTTAGGCCTAGCGGGGGCCAGAGGGGGGACCCAGTACTTC. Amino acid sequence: CASSLGLAGARGGTQYF.

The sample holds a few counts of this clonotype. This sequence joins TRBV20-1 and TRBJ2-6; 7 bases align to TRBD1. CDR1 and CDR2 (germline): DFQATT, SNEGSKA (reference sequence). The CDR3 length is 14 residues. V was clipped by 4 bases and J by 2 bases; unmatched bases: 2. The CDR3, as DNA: TGCAGTGCTACCCAGGGGGCTGGGGCCAACGTCCTGACTTTC. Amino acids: CSATQGAGANVLTF.

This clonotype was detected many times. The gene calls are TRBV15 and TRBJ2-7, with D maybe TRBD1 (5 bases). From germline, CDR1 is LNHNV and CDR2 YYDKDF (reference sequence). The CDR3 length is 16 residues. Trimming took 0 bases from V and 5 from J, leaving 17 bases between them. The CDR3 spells CATSRDRAGLKDEQYF. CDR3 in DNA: TGTGCCACCAGCAGAGATCGAGCAGGGCTAAAGGACGAGCAGTACTTC.

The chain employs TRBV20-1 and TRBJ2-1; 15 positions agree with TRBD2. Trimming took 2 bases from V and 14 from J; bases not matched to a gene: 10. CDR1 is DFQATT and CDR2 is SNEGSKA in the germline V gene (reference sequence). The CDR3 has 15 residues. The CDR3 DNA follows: TGCAGTGCTAGAATTGGACTAGCGGGGGGGTACGGCGAGTTCTTC. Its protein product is CSARIGLAGGYGEFF.

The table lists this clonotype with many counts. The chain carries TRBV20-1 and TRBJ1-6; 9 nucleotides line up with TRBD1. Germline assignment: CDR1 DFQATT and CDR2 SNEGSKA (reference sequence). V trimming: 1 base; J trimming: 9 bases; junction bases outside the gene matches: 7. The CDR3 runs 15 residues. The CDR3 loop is CSARVPGQGLSPLHF. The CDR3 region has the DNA TGCAGTGCTAGAGTTCCGGGACAGGGACTTTCACCCCTCCACTTT.

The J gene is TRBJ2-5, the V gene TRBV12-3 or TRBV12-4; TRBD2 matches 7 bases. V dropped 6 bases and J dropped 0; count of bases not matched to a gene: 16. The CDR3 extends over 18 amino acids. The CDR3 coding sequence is TGTGCCAGCAGATTAACCGGACTAGGGGCCCCGTACCAAGAGACCCAGTACTTC. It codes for CASRLTGLGAPYQETQYF.

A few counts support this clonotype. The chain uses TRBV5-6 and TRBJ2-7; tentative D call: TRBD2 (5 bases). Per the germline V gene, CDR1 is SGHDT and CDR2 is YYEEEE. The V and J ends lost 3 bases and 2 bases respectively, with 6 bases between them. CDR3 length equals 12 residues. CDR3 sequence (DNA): TGTGCCAGCAGCTCGGAGGCCTACGAGCAGTACTTC. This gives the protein CASSSEAYEQYF.

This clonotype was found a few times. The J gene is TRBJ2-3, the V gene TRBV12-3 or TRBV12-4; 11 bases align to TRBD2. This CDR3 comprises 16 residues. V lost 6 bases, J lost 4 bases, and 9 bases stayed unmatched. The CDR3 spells CASRATSGGFSDTQYF. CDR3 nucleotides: TGTGCCAGCAGGGCTACTAGCGGGGGTTTTTCAGATACGCAGTATTTT.

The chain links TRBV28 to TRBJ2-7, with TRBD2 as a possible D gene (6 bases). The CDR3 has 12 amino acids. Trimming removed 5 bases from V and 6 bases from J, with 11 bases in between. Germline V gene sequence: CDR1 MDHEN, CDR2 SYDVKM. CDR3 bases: TGTGCCAGCAGTCCCCCCGGGGGCGAGCAGTACGTC. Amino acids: CASSPPGGEQYV.

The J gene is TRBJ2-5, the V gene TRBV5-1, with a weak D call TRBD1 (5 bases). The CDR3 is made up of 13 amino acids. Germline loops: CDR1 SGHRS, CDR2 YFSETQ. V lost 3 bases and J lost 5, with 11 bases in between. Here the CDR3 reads CASSSTGYETQYF. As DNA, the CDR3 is TGCGCCAGCAGCTCAACAGGATATGAGACCCAGTACTTC.

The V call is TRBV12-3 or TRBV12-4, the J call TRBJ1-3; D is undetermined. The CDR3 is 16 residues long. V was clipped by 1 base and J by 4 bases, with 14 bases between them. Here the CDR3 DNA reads TGTGCCAGCAGTTTAGGGGAATGGGGATACGGAAACACCATATATTTT. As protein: CASSLGEWGYGNTIYF.

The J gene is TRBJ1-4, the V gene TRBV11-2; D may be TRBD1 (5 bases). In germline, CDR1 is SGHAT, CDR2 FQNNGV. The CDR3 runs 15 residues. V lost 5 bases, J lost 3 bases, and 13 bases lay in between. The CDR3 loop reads CASSPRGDPNEKLFF. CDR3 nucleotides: TGTGCCAGCAGCCCCCGCGGGGACCCTAATGAAAAACTGTTTTTT.